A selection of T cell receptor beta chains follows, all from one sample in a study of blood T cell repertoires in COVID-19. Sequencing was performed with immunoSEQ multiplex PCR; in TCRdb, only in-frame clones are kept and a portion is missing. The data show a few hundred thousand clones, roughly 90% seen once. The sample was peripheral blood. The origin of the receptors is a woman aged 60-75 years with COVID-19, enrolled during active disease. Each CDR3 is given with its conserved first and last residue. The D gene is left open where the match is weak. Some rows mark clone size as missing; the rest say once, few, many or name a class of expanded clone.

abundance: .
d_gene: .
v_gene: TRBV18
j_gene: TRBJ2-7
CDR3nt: TGTGCCAGCTCACCGGGCAGAAACTACGAGCAGTACTTC
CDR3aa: CASSPGRNYEQYF

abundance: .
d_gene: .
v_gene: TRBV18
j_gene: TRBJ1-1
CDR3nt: TGTGCCAGCTCACCAGGGGGCAACACTGAAGCTTTCTTT
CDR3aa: CASSPGGNTEAFF

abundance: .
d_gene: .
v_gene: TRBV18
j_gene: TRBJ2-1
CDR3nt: TGTGCCAGCTCACGACTCTCCTACAATGAGCAGTTCTTC
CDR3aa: CASSRLSYNEQFF

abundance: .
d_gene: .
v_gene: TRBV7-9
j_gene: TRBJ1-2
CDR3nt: TGTGCCAGCAGCTTAGCGTTGGAGTATGGCTACACCTTC
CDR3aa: CASSLALEYGYTF

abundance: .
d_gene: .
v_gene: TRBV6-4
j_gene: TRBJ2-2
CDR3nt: TGTGCCAGCAGACTTAAGGGGGACACCGGGGAGCTGTTTTTT
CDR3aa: CASRLKGDTGELFF

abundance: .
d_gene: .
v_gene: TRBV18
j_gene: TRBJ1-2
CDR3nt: TGTGCCAGCTCCCCGGTAGGGGATGGCTACACCTTC
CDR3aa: CASSPVGDGYTF

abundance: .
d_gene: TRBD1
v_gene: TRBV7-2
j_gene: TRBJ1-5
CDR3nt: TGTGCCAGCAGCTTAGGTGGACAGGCAGGTCAGCCCCAGCATTTT
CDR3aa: CASSLGGQAGQPQHF

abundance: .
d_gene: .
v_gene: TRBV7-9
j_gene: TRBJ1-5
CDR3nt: TGTGCCAGCAGCTTAGGGGGACAAGGCAATCAGCCCCAGCATTTT
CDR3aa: CASSLGGQGNQPQHF

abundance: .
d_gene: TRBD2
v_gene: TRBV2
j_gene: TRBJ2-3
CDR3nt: TGTGCCAGCAGCGCCCTTAGCGGGGCCGCACGGGGAGATACGCAGTATTTT
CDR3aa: CASSALSGAARGDTQYF

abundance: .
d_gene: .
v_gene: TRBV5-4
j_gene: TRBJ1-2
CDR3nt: TGTGCCAGCAGCCCCTACCAGAGGCAATCGTATGGCTACACCTTC
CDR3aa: CASSPYQRQSYGYTF

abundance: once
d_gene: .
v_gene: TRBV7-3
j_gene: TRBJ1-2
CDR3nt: TGTGCCAGCAGCTGGGAGGGTGTAGGGGGCTACACCTTC
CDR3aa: CASSWEGVGGYTF

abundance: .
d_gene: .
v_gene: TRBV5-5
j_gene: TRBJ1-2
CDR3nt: TGTGCCAGCGAACATTCAACTAACTATGGCTACACCTTC
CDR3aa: CASEHSTNYGYTF

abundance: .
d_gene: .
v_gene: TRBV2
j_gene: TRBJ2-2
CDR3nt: TGTGCCAGCAGACAACTGAACAGGGTTGCCGGGGAGCTGTTTTTT
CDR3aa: CASRQLNRVAGELFF

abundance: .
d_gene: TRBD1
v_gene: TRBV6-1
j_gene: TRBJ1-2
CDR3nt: TGTGCCAGCAGTGAACTGGGGTGGACAGGGATAAGTGGCTACACCTTC
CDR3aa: CASSELGWTGISGYTF

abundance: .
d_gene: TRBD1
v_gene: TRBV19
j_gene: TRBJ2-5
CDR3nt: TGTGCCAGTAGTATGAAGTCAACCAGGACAGGGAAGGAGACCCAGTACTTC
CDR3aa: CASSMKSTRTGKETQYF

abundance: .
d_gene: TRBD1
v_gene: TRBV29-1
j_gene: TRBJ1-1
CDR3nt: TGCAGCGTCCGGAGACAGGGGGCCGGAGAAGCTTTCTTT
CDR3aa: CSVRRQGAGEAFF

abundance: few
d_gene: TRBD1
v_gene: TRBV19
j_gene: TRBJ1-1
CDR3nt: TGTGCCAGCTTCGACAGGGACACTGAAGCTTTCTTT
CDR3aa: CASFDRDTEAFF

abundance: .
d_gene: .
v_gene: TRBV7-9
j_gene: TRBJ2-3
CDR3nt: TGTGCCAGCAGCCCTGGGCAGGTTGCAACAGATACGCAGTATTTT
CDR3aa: CASSPGQVATDTQYF

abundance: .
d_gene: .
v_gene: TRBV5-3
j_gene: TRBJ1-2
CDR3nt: TGTGCCAGAAGCTGTATGGCAGCGTCTTTCCATGGCTACACCTTC
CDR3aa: CARSCMAASFHGYTF

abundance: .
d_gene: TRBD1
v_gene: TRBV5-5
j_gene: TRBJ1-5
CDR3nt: TGTGCCAGCAGCCGGACAGGGGGTTACCAGCCCCAGCATTTT
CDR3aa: CASSRTGGYQPQHF

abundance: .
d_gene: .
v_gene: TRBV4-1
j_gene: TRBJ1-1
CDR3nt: TGCGCCAGCAGCCAAAGGAGCACTGAAGCTTTCTTT
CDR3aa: CASSQRSTEAFF

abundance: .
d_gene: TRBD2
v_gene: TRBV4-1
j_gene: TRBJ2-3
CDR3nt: TGCGCCAGCAAGGTTGCGGGGGGGAATGTAGATACGCAGTATTTT
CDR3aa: CASKVAGGNVDTQYF

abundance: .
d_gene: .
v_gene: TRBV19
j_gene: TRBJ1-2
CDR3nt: TGTGCCAGTAGTCCCCGAGTGGGGGGGGGCTATGGCTACACCTTC
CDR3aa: CASSPRVGGGYGYTF

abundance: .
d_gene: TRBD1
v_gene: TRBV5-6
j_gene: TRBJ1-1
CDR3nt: TGTGCCAGCAGCTATCGGACAGGACTGAACACTGAAGCTTTCTTT
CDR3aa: CASSYRTGLNTEAFF

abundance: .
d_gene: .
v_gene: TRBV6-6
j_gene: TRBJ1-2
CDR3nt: TGTGCCAGCAGCTTGACCGGGACACCCAGTGAGCGCTACACCTTC
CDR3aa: CASSLTGTPSERYTF

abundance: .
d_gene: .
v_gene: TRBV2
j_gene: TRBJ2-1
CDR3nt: TGTGCCAGCAGTGGGAGCGAGAGCTCCTACAATGAGCAGTTCTTC
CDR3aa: CASSGSESSYNEQFF

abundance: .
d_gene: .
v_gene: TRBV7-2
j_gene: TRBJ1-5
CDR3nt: TGTGCCAGCAGCTTGAGTAGGGGCGGACAGCCCCAGCATTTT
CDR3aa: CASSLSRGGQPQHF

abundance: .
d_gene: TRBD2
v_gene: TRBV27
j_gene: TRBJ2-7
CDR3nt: TGTGCCAGCAGGAGCGGGGGGGGACCCTACGAGCAGTACTTC
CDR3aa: CASRSGGGPYEQYF

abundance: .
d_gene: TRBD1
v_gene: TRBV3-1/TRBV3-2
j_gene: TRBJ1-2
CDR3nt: TGTGCCAGCAGCCAAGAAGGGACAGGCTACTATGGCTACACCTTC
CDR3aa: CASSQEGTGYYGYTF

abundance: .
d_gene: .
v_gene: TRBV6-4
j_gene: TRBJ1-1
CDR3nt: TGTGCCAGCAGCAGGGTCCTGAACACTGAAGCTTTCTTT
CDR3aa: CASSRVLNTEAFF

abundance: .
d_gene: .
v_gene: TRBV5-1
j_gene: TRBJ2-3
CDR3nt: TGCGCCAGCAGCTTGGGACAAAAGGTCACAGATACGCAGTATTTT
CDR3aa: CASSLGQKVTDTQYF

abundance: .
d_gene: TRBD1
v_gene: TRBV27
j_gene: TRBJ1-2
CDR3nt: TGTGCCAGCAGTTTATCTTCGGCAGGGGGAGGCTATGGCTACACCTTC
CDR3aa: CASSLSSAGGGYGYTF

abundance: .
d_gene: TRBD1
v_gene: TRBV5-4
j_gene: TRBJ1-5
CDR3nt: TGTGCCAGCACCAGACAGGGTAGTAATCAGCCCCAGCATTTT
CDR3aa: CASTRQGSNQPQHF